Presented here are 31 T cell receptor beta chains from one specimen sequenced in a study of cytomegalovirus exposure and HLA in healthy donors. TCRdb keeps only in-frame clones here, not all; method: immunoSEQ multiplex PCR. The sample consists of about 150,000 clones, more than 70% of them appearing once. Sequencing used PBMCs. These receptors all come from a man aged 18-30 years in good health and CMV-seronegative.

This rearrangement joins TRBV2 to TRBJ2-1, with 14 bases matching TRBD2. J lost 7 bases, V lost 5 bases, and 13 bases had no gene match. The CDR3 is made up of 18 amino acids. The germline V gene has CDR1 SNHLY and CDR2 FYNNEI. The CDR3 reads CASSPPPTSGGASNEQFF. The CDR3 DNA is TGTGCCAGCAGTCCTCCCCCGACTAGCGGGGGGGCATCGAATGAGCAGTTCTTC.

This clone was seen once. V gene TRBV9 combines with J gene TRBJ2-7, with a possible D match to TRBD1 (6 bases). There are 14 residues in the CDR3. V lost 3 bases and J lost 4, with 14 bases in between. Germline V CDR1 and CDR2: SGDLS, YYNGEE. The DNA of the CDR3 is TGTGCCAGCAGCGGCAGCCGGGACATTTACGAGCAGTACTTC. Protein sequence: CASSGSRDIYEQYF. The variable domain in full, completed from reference TRBV9 and TRBJ2-7, reads DSGVTQTPKHLITATGQRVTLRCSPRSGDLSVYWYQQSLDQGLQFLIQYYNGEERAKGNILERFSAQQFPDLHSELNLSSLELGDSALYFCASSGSRDIYEQYFGPGTRLTVT.

This clone was observed once. V is TRBV5-1 and J is TRBJ2-7; 10 nucleotides align to TRBD2. The V and J ends lost 0 bases and 2 bases, in that order; junction bases with no gene match: 2. The CDR3 has 15 amino acids. Germline-derived CDR1 and CDR2 are SGHRS and YFSETQ. CDR3 region: CASSLASGGPYEQYF. The CDR3 DNA follows: TGCGCCAGCAGCTTGGCTAGCGGGGGCCCCTACGAGCAGTACTTC.

This clone was seen just once. This rearrangement joins TRBV19 to TRBJ1-5; D gene uncertain. Germline V gene data show CDR1 as LNHDA and CDR2 as SQIVND (reference sequence). This CDR3 region has 13 residues. V was trimmed by 3 bases and J by 9 bases, leaving 12 bases between them. The CDR3 spells CASSIEGGRPQHF. The CDR3 coding sequence is TGTGCCAGTAGTATTGAGGGTGGGAGGCCCCAGCATTTT.

This chain joins TRBV5-1 and TRBJ2-2; D is perhaps TRBD2 (5 bases). Between the trimmed V and J ends, which lost 4 bases and 4 bases, there was a span of 14 bases. The CDR3 extends over 15 amino acids. Germline values: CDR1 SGHRS, CDR2 YFSETQ. The DNA of the CDR3 is TGCGCCAGCAGCGTGGACTCCCCGGGCACCGGGGAGCTGTTTTTT. Translated: CASSVDSPGTGELFF. Complete variable domain (other parts from reference TRBV5-1 and TRBJ2-2): KAGVTQTPRYLIKTRGQQVTLSCSPISGHRSVSWYQQTPGQGLQFLFEYFSETQRNKGNFPGRFSGRQFSNSRSEMNVSTLELGDSALYLCASSVDSPGTGELFFGEGSRLTVL.

The chain couples TRBV2 to TRBJ2-3, with 9 nucleotides matching TRBD2. CDR3 length: 16 residues. V lost 6 bases to trimming and J lost 2 bases; unmatched junction nucleotides: 9. From germline, CDR1 is SNHLY and CDR2 FYNNEI. The CDR3 DNA follows: TGTGCCAGCAGGATGGGCGGGGGGGTCTTCACAGATACGCAGTATTTT. Protein product: CASRMGGGVFTDTQYF.

The V gene is TRBV19, the J gene TRBJ2-7, with TRBD2 matching over 11 bases. This CDR3 spans 14 amino acids. Trimming at V came to 7 bases and at J to 0 bases, leaving 2 bases not matched to a gene. Germline assignment: CDR1 LNHDA and CDR2 SQIVND (reference sequence). CDR3 coding DNA: TGTGCCAGTACTAGCGGGAGGAGCTCCTACGAGCAGTACTTC. It is translated as CASTSGRSSYEQYF.

The chain links TRBV4-3 to TRBJ2-1, with 10 nucleotides matching TRBD2. J gave up 6 bases and V 1 base, and 3 bases lay outside the gene matches. CDR3 length equals 15 residues. Germline values: CDR1 LGHNA, CDR2 YSLEER. The DNA of the CDR3 is TGCGCCAGCAGCCAAGGGAGGACTAGCGGCAATGAGCAGTTCTTC. This encodes CASSQGRTSGNEQFF.

The chain combines TRBV27 with TRBJ2-4; D is perhaps TRBD2 (6 bases). CDR1 is MNHEY, CDR2 SMNVEV, per germline (reference sequence). Trimming left V 2 bases short and J 8 bases short, with 13 bases between. This CDR3 is 14 amino acids long. CDR3 in DNA: TGTGCCAGCAGTTTACGGGGGTGGAAGGACATTCAGTACTTC. Amino acid sequence: CASSLRGWKDIQYF.

The chain combines TRBV7-9 with TRBJ2-7, with 10 bases fitting TRBD2. This CDR3 is 17 amino acids long. Germline V gene lookup returns CDR1 SEHNR and CDR2 FQNEAQ (reference sequence). The trim removed 2 bases at V and 9 bases at J, leaving 16 bases unmatched. The DNA for the CDR3 is TGTGCCAGCAGCTTAACTAGCGGGGTCTCACTAGTACGAGGGCAGTACTTC. Protein: CASSLTSGVSLVRGQYF.

The J gene is TRBJ1-5, the V gene TRBV4-1, with D possibly matching TRBD1 (5 bases). CDR1 and CDR2 (germline): MGHRA, YSYEKL. The V gene lost 6 bases and the J gene lost 6 bases, with 18 bases spanning the gap. The CDR3 is 15 amino acids. The DNA for the CDR3 is TGCGCCAGCAGAATCGCAGGGATAGAAAGTCAGCCCCAGCATTTT. As protein: CASRIAGIESQPQHF.

The V call is TRBV21-1, the J call TRBJ2-2; the table assigns TRBD1, which was not confirmed against the DNA. TRBV21-1 is classified as a pseudogene. The CDR3 extends over 15 amino acids. The CDR3 DNA reads TGTGCCAGCAGCAAAGGGGCAGGGGCAACCGGGGAGCTGTTTTTT. Amino acids: CASSKGAGATGELFF.

This chain links TRBV7-6 with TRBJ1-4; D possibly corresponds to TRBD1 (6 bases). The CDR3 runs to 15 residues. Germline loops: CDR1 SGHVS, CDR2 FNYEAQ. Deletions cut 3 bases from V and 3 bases from J, with 11 bases between. DNA of the CDR3: TGTGCCAGCAGCTTTATACAGGGAGCTAATGAAAAACTGTTTTTT. It specifies CASSFIQGANEKLFF.

The chain uses TRBV4-2 and TRBJ1-4; D perhaps matches TRBD1 (5 bases). With 0 bases removed from V and 0 bases from J, the gap between germline ends came to 14 bases. From germline, CDR1 is LGHNA and CDR2 YNFKEQ. The CDR3 has 18 residues. In DNA form, the CDR3 reads TGTGCCAGCAGCCAAGATTGGGGCAGGCGGTCAACTAATGAAAAACTGTTTTTT. This gives the protein CASSQDWGRRSTNEKLFF.

The chain employs TRBV30 and TRBJ1-4, with D uncertain. Between the trimmed V and J ends, which lost 3 bases and 8 bases, there was a span of 7 bases. This CDR3 is 11 amino acids long. The V gene's germline CDR1 is GTSNPN and CDR2 SVGIG (reference sequence). CDR3 amino acids: CAWRSPEKLFF. The CDR3 nucleotides are TGTGCCTGGAGGTCCCCGGAAAAACTGTTTTTT.

The V call is TRBV6-1, the J call TRBJ1-4; weak D call: TRBD1 (6 bases). CDR3 length: 16 residues. The ends were cut back, 0 bases at V and 7 bases at J, with 15 bases in the middle. Per germline, CDR1 MNHNS and CDR2 SASEGT. The DNA for the CDR3 is TGTGCCAGCAGTGAAGCGCTTTTGGGGGCAGGTGAAAAACTGTTTTTT. Translation gives CASSEALLGAGEKLFF.

The V and J genes are TRBV6-1 and TRBJ1-2, with unresolved D. V was clipped by 5 bases and J by 6 bases, with 10 bases between them. CDR1 and CDR2 (germline): MNHNS, SASEGT. This CDR3 is built from 12 residues. The CDR3 region is CASSPPLDGYTF. The CDR3 DNA reads as TGTGCCAGCAGTCCTCCCTTAGATGGCTACACCTTC.

The chain couples TRBV4-2 to TRBJ2-1, with D possibly matching TRBD2 (5 bases). Looked up from germline, CDR1 is LGHNA and CDR2 is YNFKEQ. The CDR3 contains 14 residues. The V gene lost 0 bases and the J gene lost 15 bases, with 18 bases spanning the gap. As DNA, the CDR3 is TGTGCCAGCAGCCAAGATCGGGGTGTGAAGGGTCGGTTCTTC. Residues: CASSQDRGVKGRFF.

V is TRBV5-6 and J is TRBJ1-1; a possible D gene is TRBD1 (6 bases). The V gene lost 2 bases and the J gene lost 1 base, with 12 bases spanning the gap. CDR3 length: 15 residues. From germline, CDR1 is SGHDT and CDR2 YYEEEE. The CDR3 loop is CASSFEGGPNTEAFF. The DNA of the CDR3 is TGTGCCAGCAGCTTTGAGGGGGGGCCGAACACTGAAGCTTTCTTT.

CDR3 DNA: TGTGCCAGCTTCCTGGACGTAAGGGGCACTGAAGCTTTCTTT. Its translation: CASFLDVRGTEAFF. The chain combines TRBV6-5 with TRBJ1-1; D possibly corresponds to TRBD1 (5 bases). The V gene's germline CDR1 is MNHEY and CDR2 SVGAGI. Trimming removed 8 bases from V and 4 bases from J, with 17 bases in between. This CDR3 is 14 amino acids long.

In this sample, this clone turned up a few times. The gene calls are TRBV6-5 and TRBJ1-2; D remains unclear. The V and J ends lost 2 bases and 6 bases respectively, with 16 bases between them. From germline, CDR1 is MNHEY and CDR2 SVGAGI. The CDR3 spans 15 residues. The CDR3 reads CASSYRSGIRDGYTF. In DNA form, the CDR3 reads TGTGCCAGCAGTTACAGGAGCGGCATTCGGGATGGCTACACCTTC.

The chain uses TRBV27 and TRBJ2-7; 8 bases map to TRBD2. Trimming cost V 5 bases and J 7 bases; bases outside gene matches: 4. Germline CDR1 MNHEY, CDR2 SMNVEV (reference sequence). The CDR3 sequence is 12 residues long. The CDR3 DNA is TGTGCCAGCAGTCGACTAGCGAGTGAGCAGTACTTC. Translating gives CASSRLASEQYF.

The genes are TRBV7-2 and TRBJ2-7, with D perhaps matching TRBD2 (5 bases). V was clipped by 3 bases and J by 3 bases, with 12 bases between them. CDR1 is SGHTA and CDR2 is FQGNSA in the germline V gene. This CDR3 has 14 amino acids. CDR3 region: CASSLGKRYYEQYV. In DNA, the CDR3 is TGTGCCAGCAGCTTGGGCAAGCGGTACTACGAGCAGTACGTC.

The chain recombines TRBV28 with TRBJ1-5, with TRBD1 matching over 7 bases. V lost 6 bases and J lost 7; bases outside the gene matches: 6. Germline CDR1 and CDR2: MDHEN and SYDVKM. CDR3 size: 13 residues. The CDR3 spells CASSSTGVQPQHF. CDR3 sequence (DNA): TGTGCCAGCAGCTCCACAGGGGTCCAGCCCCAGCATTTT.

The V call is TRBV6-6, the J call TRBJ1-2, with 9 bases that match TRBD1. This CDR3 comprises 16 residues. Germline V gives CDR1 MNHNY, CDR2 SVGAGI (reference sequence). V was clipped by 6 bases and J by 2 bases; unmatched bases: 10. Written as DNA, the CDR3 is TGTGCCAGCAGCCCGGGACAGGGTGTAATAAACTATGGCTACACCTTC. Its protein is CASSPGQGVINYGYTF.

For this clone: The same CDR3 is also encoded by other DNA sequences in this sample. V gene TRBV27 combines with J gene TRBJ1-1, with 7 bases lining up with TRBD1. J was trimmed by 7 bases and V by 5 bases; bases with no gene match: 4. This CDR3 has 12 residues. Germline V gene lookup returns CDR1 MNHEY and CDR2 SMNVEV (reference sequence). This chain's CDR3 is CASSPRQGEAFF. CDR3 in DNA: TGTGCCAGCAGTCCCCGACAGGGTGAAGCTTTCTTT.

This clone has only one observation. The CDR3 DNA follows: TGTGCCACGAGGAACCGGGACAGGGGGCGCGGAGATACGCAGTATTTT. Translating gives CATRNRDRGRGDTQYF. This rearrangement joins TRBV10-3 to TRBJ2-3, with 12 nucleotides matching TRBD1. This CDR3 region has 16 residues. After removal of 10 bases from V and 5 bases from J, the junction contained 13 bases not matched to a gene. Germline V gene sequence: CDR1 ENHRY, CDR2 SYGVKD.

This clone has a single count. J is TRBJ2-3 and V is TRBV13, with TRBD1 matching over 10 bases. The CDR3 runs to 19 residues. After removal of 4 bases from V and 3 bases from J, the junction contained 16 bases not matched to a gene. Germline CDR1 and CDR2: PRHDT and FYEKMQ (reference sequence). CDR3 nucleotides: TGTGCCAGCAGCTCCGATAGTGATAGGGGACAGGGGACGACAGATACGCAGTATTTT. It specifies CASSSDSDRGQGTTDTQYF.

The rearrangement links TRBV6-6 to TRBJ2-3; TRBD1 agrees at 8 bases. The CDR3 is 16 residues long. V shed 2 bases, J shed 2 bases, and the junction held 6 bases outside the gene matches. Germline V gene sequence: CDR1 MNHNY, CDR2 SVGAGI (reference sequence). The CDR3 here is CASSYRDRGITDTQYF. The CDR3 bases are TGTGCCAGCAGTTACCGAGACAGGGGAATCACAGATACGCAGTATTTT.

J is TRBJ2-4 and V is TRBV5-5, with D tentatively TRBD2 (5 bases). Germline-derived CDR1 and CDR2 are SGHKS and YYEKEE (reference sequence). V was clipped by 4 bases and J by 0 bases, with 20 bases between them. This CDR3 has 18 amino acids. The CDR3 nucleotides read TGTGCCAGCAGCCCCGGGGATAGGGTGGGTTTAGCCAAAAACATTCAGTACTTC. The encoded protein is CASSPGDRVGLAKNIQYF.

This clone was found once. V gene TRBV5-1 combines with J gene TRBJ1-1; tentative D call: TRBD1 (5 bases). The V and J ends lost 4 bases and 7 bases respectively, with 11 bases between them. CDR1 is SGHRS and CDR2 is YFSETQ in the germline V gene. The CDR3 is made up of 12 amino acids. CDR3 coding DNA: TGCGCCAGCAGCCTAGGACACAATGAAGCTTTCTTT. Translated: CASSLGHNEAFF.